The clone carrying this T cell receptor (beta chain) was recorded many times. Antigen: not known. The sample originates from a study of Graves' ophthalmopathy and Graves' hyperthyroidism. Findings of the study overall: Between ophthalmopathy and stable hyperthyroidism, a 13-signature model drew a separation with 87.88% sensitivity and roughly 78% specificity. Clonotypes were expanded in thyroid at above 0.001 frequency, and most also appeared in blood.

As the template, RNA transcripts were used to amplify TCR beta CDR3 regions. HTBI primers were used in a first-round RT-PCR, which preceded a second-round multiplex PCR. Each CDR3 protein is one row after TCRdb ran MiXCR on the multiplex PCR reads. Of under 250,000 distinct CDR3 sequences detected, about 32% appear once; the ten largest clones hold about 9.3%. V was cut by 6 bases and J by 6 bases, with 14 bases left in between. Germline loops: CDR1 SGHAT, CDR2 FQNNGV. This CDR3 is built from 14 residues. Other autoimmune disease, uncontrolled infection, pregnancy and lactation led to exclusion. The rearrangement links TRBV11-2 to TRBJ2-2; no firm D call. Sequenced: peripheral blood. The receptor's source is a man between 50 and 59 years old with Graves' ophthalmopathy. This CDR3 is CASSWTMNSGELFF. As DNA, the CDR3 is TGTGCCAGCAGTTGGACCATGAATTCCGGGGAGCTGTTTTTT.